These T cell receptor beta chains were read from a single sample in a study of blood T cell repertoires in COVID-19. The repertoire was sequenced with immunoSEQ multiplex PCR; TCRdb's copy has only in-frame clones and lacks some. The table has fewer than 300,000 clones, 65% to 90% seen once; the top ten hold 2.5% to 3%. The sequencing sample was made of peripheral blood. Receptors originate from a woman aged 55-70 years with active or convalescent COVID-19. CDR3s include the opening cysteine and the closing phenylalanine or tryptophan. The D gene is left open where the match is weak. The listing skips clone size in some rows; elsewhere it reads once, few, many or a size class.

>.|TRBD1|TRBV19|TRBJ2-1
TGTGCCAGTAGTGCGATTCGACAGGGGGCGAGCAATGAGCAGTTCTTC
CASSAIRQGASNEQFF
>.|.|TRBV11-2|TRBJ2-3
TGTGCCAGCAGCCTTCGCCCCCACACGGATACGCAGTATTTT
CASSLRPHTDTQYF
>.|.|TRBV6-5|TRBJ1-1
TGTGCCAGCAGTTATACAGGGATAGGGACTGAAGCTTTCTTT
CASSYTGIGTEAFF
>.|.|TRBV18|TRBJ1-3
TGTGCCAGCTCAACCAAGTCAGGGTTCTCCGGAAACACCATATATTTT
CASSTKSGFSGNTIYF
>many|.|TRBV2|TRBJ1-2
TGTGCCAGCAGGCCCGGACAATTAGGTGGCTACACCTTC
CASRPGQLGGYTF
>.|.|TRBV6-5|TRBJ1-4
TGTGCCAGCACCCACGCCAGGGCGGCTAATGAAAAACTGTTTTTT
CASTHARAANEKLFF
>.|.|TRBV5-8|TRBJ1-2
TGTGCCAGCAGCTCTACGCGATATAACAGGGTTTATGGCTACACCTTC
CASSSTRYNRVYGYTF
>.|TRBD2|TRBV7-3|TRBJ2-3
TGTGCCAGCAGCTCCCGACTAGCGGGGGGGCCAGATACGCAGTATTTT
CASSSRLAGGPDTQYF
>.|TRBD2|TRBV7-7|TRBJ2-2
TGTGCCAGCAGCCACTCGACTAGCGCTGGTCGAGGGGAGCTGTTTTTT
CASSHSTSAGRGELFF
>.|TRBD2|TRBV3-1/TRBV3-2|TRBJ2-1
TGTGCCAGCAGAGGATGGGGGGGGTCCTACAATGAGCAGTTCTTC
CASRGWGGSYNEQFF
>once|TRBD1|TRBV4-1|TRBJ1-4
TGCGCCAGCAGCCAAGGCAGGGGGTTTAATGAAAAACTGTTTTTT
CASSQGRGFNEKLFF
>.|.|TRBV21-1|TRBJ1-1
TGTGCCAGCAGGACAACAGGGGTACCCACTGAAGCTTTCTTT
CASRTTGVPTEAFF
>.|.|TRBV7-9|TRBJ1-6
TGTGCCAGCAGCGCCGGGACTGGTAATTCACCCCTCCACTTT
CASSAGTGNSPLHF
>.|TRBD2|TRBV6-5|TRBJ2-7
TGTGCCAGCAAAGTCGACGAGCGGGGAACCTACGAGCAGTACTTC
CASKVDERGTYEQYF
>few|.|TRBV29-1|TRBJ2-6
TGCAGCGTTGATGAGGGCTCTGGGGCCAACGTCCTGACTTTC
CSVDEGSGANVLTF
>.|TRBD2|TRBV5-1|TRBJ2-5
TGCGCCAGCAGCTTCAACCCGACTAGCGGGGGAGAGACCCAGTACTTC
CASSFNPTSGGETQYF
>once|TRBD2|TRBV30|TRBJ2-7
TGTGCCTGGAGTGTAAGGGGGACTAGAGGCGAGCAGTACTTC
CAWSVRGTRGEQYF
>.|.|TRBV15|TRBJ2-4
TGTGCCACCAGCAGAGAGACAGGGAGGGCCAAAAACATTCAGTACTTC
CATSRETGRAKNIQYF
>.|TRBD1|TRBV9|TRBJ1-1
TGTGCCAGCAGCGTGGACTCTGGACAGGGGGCGACTGAAGCTTTCTTT
CASSVDSGQGATEAFF
>.|TRBD1|TRBV7-2|TRBJ1-6
TGTGCCAGCAGCTTTCGACAGGGGAATAATTCACCCCTCCACTTT
CASSFRQGNNSPLHF
>.|TRBD1|TRBV27|TRBJ2-1
TGTGCCAGCAGTTTTGGGGACAGATTCTCCAATGAGCAGTTCTTC
CASSFGDRFSNEQFF
>.|TRBD1|TRBV25-1|TRBJ1-6
TGTGCCAGCAGACAGGGGCGGAATTCACCCCTCCACTTT
CASRQGRNSPLHF
>.|.|TRBV5-1|TRBJ2-7
TGCGCCAGCAGCTTGGTAGGTCTTGGCGGGGACTACGAGCAGTACTTC
CASSLVGLGGDYEQYF
>.|.|TRBV7-9|TRBJ1-1
TGTGCCAGCAGCTCGGGGGTCATGAACACTGAAGCTTTCTTT
CASSSGVMNTEAFF
>.|.|TRBV5-1|TRBJ2-7
TGCGCCCGCAGCTTGGGGGGCGGGGGAGTAGGATACGAGCAGTACTTC
CARSLGGGGVGYEQYF
>.|.|TRBV7-6|TRBJ1-1
TGTGCCAGCAGCTCCCTTTTGACAACTGAAGCTTTCTTT
CASSSLLTTEAFF